This T cell receptor beta chain stems from a study of CD8 T cells in ankylosing spondylitis. Notes on the study in general: Certain motif variants had earlier appeared in reactive arthritis synovial fluid and blood. Those disease-linked clones were CD8+; they were also relatively rare in peripheral blood. Ankylosing spondylitis blood appeared to be characterized by a TCR beta motif of roughly eight highly homologous variants.

TCRdb analysed the 5' RACE reads with MiXCR anew, one entry per CDR3 protein. The sample consists of 350,000 to 450,000 distinct CDR3 sequences, roughly 26% of them appearing once. The germline V gene has CDR1 LNHNV and CDR2 YYDKDF (reference sequence). CDR3 length equals 15 residues. Trimming stripped 5 bases from V and 4 bases from J, with 15 bases between. Comments on this clonotype: Its target is unknown.

The origin of this receptor is a male donor with ankylosing spondylitis. The sample was blood, either unsorted or a sorted T cell fraction (not recorded which). The chain has TRBV15 and TRBJ1-5; TRBD1 might be the D (6 bases). The CDR3 reads CATSGGQGGNQPQHF. In DNA form, the CDR3 reads TGTGCCACCAGCGGGGGACAAGGGGGGAATCAGCCCCAGCATTTT.